Below, 21 T cell receptor beta chains from the same sample are listed, as sequenced in a study of T cells in Graves' hyperthyroidism and ophthalmopathy. RNA transcripts were the template for amplifying TCR beta CDR3 regions. During a first-round RT-PCR of the TCR CDR3, the HTBI primer set was used. TCRdb redid the calling of the multiplex PCR reads with MiXCR, one entry per CDR3 protein. Of about 700,000 distinct CDR3 sequences detected, less than 15% appear once; the ten largest clones hold roughly 10%. The sample comprised blood. These receptors originate from a woman aged 18-30 years with Graves' hyperthyroidism.

The J gene is TRBJ2-3, the V gene TRBV2, with 8 bases that match TRBD2. CDR1 and CDR2 from the germline V gene are SNHLY and FYNNEI. The V segment lost 9 bases and the J segment 2 bases; nucleotides outside the gene matches: 13. The CDR3 sequence is 16 residues long. The CDR3 here is CASRILAEIYTDTQYF. In DNA, the CDR3 is TGTGCCAGTCGTATACTAGCGGAGATATACACAGATACGCAGTATTTT.

The chain has TRBV24-1 and TRBJ2-7; TRBD1 matches 9 bases. Looked up from germline, CDR1 is KGHDR and CDR2 is SFDVKD. Trimming cost V 4 bases and J 2 bases; bases outside gene matches: 2. The CDR3 consists of 14 residues. The CDR3 nucleotides read TGTGCCACCAGTGAGGGACAGGGACCCTACGAGCAGTACTTC. Translated, it gives CATSEGQGPYEQYF.

This sequence joins TRBV18 and TRBJ2-7, with 9 bases identical to TRBD1. Trimming took 1 base from V and 2 from J; bases not matched to a gene: 3. The CDR3 loop spans 15 amino acids. The germline CDR1 and CDR2 sequences are KGHSH and LQKENI. CDR3 DNA sequence: TGTGCCAGCTCACCACTTCGGACAGGGGCCTACGAGCAGTACTTC. It specifies CASSPLRTGAYEQYF.

This CDR3 is CAIGTGPDQHF. In nucleotides, the CDR3 is TGTGCCATCGGGACAGGACCTGATCAGCATTTT. V is TRBV6-1 and J is TRBJ1-5; 8 bases map to TRBD1. CDR3 length: 11 amino acids. J lost 13 bases, V lost 10 bases, and 9 bases had no gene match. The germline gives CDR1 MNHNS, CDR2 SASEGT.

In this sample, this clonotype turned up a few times. This chain joins TRBV30 and TRBJ2-2; tentatively, D is TRBD1 (6 bases). CDR1 GTSNPN and CDR2 SVGIG come from the germline V gene (reference sequence). Trimming cost V 0 bases and J 5 bases, with 16 bases left between them. The CDR3 spans 16 residues. CDR3: CAWSVHRVFGTGELFF. DNA for the CDR3: TGTGCCTGGAGTGTACACAGGGTTTTTGGTACCGGGGAGCTGTTTTTT.

The chain is built from TRBV5-1 and TRBJ1-2; D is ambiguous. The CDR3 covers 13 residues. Trimming removed 2 bases from V and 3 bases from J, with 8 bases in between. Germline-derived CDR1 and CDR2 are SGHRS and YFSETQ. The CDR3 DNA reads as TGCGCCAGCAGCTTCAGATCATACTATGGCTACACCTTC. This codes for CASSFRSYYGYTF.

The chain links TRBV5-6 to TRBJ2-7; 7 nucleotides match TRBD1. Germline CDR1 SGHDT, CDR2 YYEEEE. CDR3 length: 16 amino acids. V was pared by 3 bases and J by 0 bases, with 9 bases of the junction left unmatched. The CDR3 DNA sequence: TGTGCCAGCAGCTCCCGGCGGGCAGGGGGCTCCTACGAGCAGTACTTC. Amino acid sequence: CASSSRRAGGSYEQYF.

This clonotype was recorded many times. The chain uses TRBV25-1 and TRBJ2-3; a possible D gene is TRBD1 (5 bases). Per germline, CDR1 MGHDK and CDR2 SYGVNS. The CDR3 loop spans 15 amino acids. V lost 9 bases and J 4 bases, leaving 20 bases between the germline ends. CDR3 loop: CASTETQGAADTQYF. Written as DNA, the CDR3 is TGTGCCAGTACCGAAACCCAGGGCGCGGCAGATACGCAGTATTTT.

This clonotype was found many times. This chain links TRBV12-3 or TRBV12-4 with TRBJ2-1, with D maybe TRBD2 (6 bases). V was shortened by 6 bases and J by 10 bases, with 25 bases between the two germline ends. CDR3 length: 16 residues. The CDR3 reads CASSHRGTRPQNEQFF. The CDR3 bases are TGTGCCAGCAGCCACCGCGGGACTCGCCCCCAAAACGAGCAGTTCTTC.

There are many counts of this clonotype. V is TRBV28 and J is TRBJ2-2, with D possibly being TRBD2 (6 bases). The length of the CDR3 is 14 residues. CDR1 and CDR2 (germline): MDHEN, SYDVKM. V shed 7 bases and J shed 5 bases, with 14 bases lying between them. Here the CDR3 reads CASKEGARTGELFF. The CDR3 bases are TGTGCCAGCAAGGAGGGCGCGCGGACCGGGGAGCTGTTTTTT.

This clonotype was seen ten or more times. The chain carries TRBV10-2 and TRBJ1-2; possible D gene TRBD1, 6 bases. Germline CDR1 is WSHSY and CDR2 is SAAADI. This CDR3 has 15 residues. V was clipped by 2 bases and J by 0 bases, with 10 bases between them. The CDR3 DNA sequence: TGCGCCAGCAGTGAGGGGGGCAGGCCTAACTATGGCTACACCTTC. Translating it yields CASSEGGRPNYGYTF.

There are many counts of this clonotype. The CDR3 is CASSLDPPASHPQHF. The CDR3 DNA follows: TGTGCCAGCAGTTTAGATCCCCCCGCTTCTCACCCCCAGCATTTT. The chain is built from TRBV12-3 or TRBV12-4 and TRBJ1-5; no firm D call. This CDR3 comprises 15 residues. V was cut by 1 base and J by 10 bases, with 17 bases left in between.

This clonotype was seen many times. The CDR3 region has the DNA TGTGCCAGCAGCTTTGCCGGGGGCCGGGGAGAGACCCAGTACTTC. Translating it yields CASSFAGGRGETQYF. The gene calls are TRBV7-9 and TRBJ2-5, with D perhaps matching TRBD1 or TRBD2 (6 bases each). Germline assignment: CDR1 SEHNR and CDR2 FQNEAQ (reference sequence). The CDR3 is 15 amino acids. The V gene lost 3 bases and the J gene lost 4 bases, with 15 bases spanning the gap. The whole variable domain, filled in from reference TRBV7-9 and TRBJ2-5, reads DTGVSQNPRHKITKRGQNVTFRCDPISEHNRLYWYRQTLGQGPEFLTYFQNEAQLEKSRLLSDRFSAERPKGSFSTLEIQRTEQGDSAMYLCASSFAGGRGETQYFGPGTRLLVL.

In its sample, this clonotype was seen many times. The rearrangement joins TRBV30 to TRBJ2-2; D is undetermined. V was cut by 2 bases and J by 5 bases, with 12 bases left in between. The CDR3 covers 14 residues. Germline CDR1 reads GTSNPN; CDR2 reads SVGIG (reference sequence). DNA of the CDR3: TGTGCCTGGAGTCGCAAGGAGTTAACCGGGGAGCTGTTTTTT. Protein product: CAWSRKELTGELFF. Supplemented by reference TRBV30 and TRBJ2-2, the full variable domain reads SQTIHQWPATLVQPVGSPLSLECTVEGTSNPNLYWYRQAAGRGLQLLFYSVGIGQISSEVPQNLSASRPQDRQFILSSKKLLLSDSGFYLCAWSRKELTGELFFGEGSRLTVL.

The rearrangement joins TRBV7-8 to TRBJ1-5; D call uncertain. Trimming removed 4 bases from V and 3 bases from J, with 13 bases in between. Germline CDR1 and CDR2: SGHVS and FQNEAQ. The CDR3 length is 15 residues. The DNA of the CDR3 is TGTGCCAGCAGCTATAATAGTAGGATCAATCAGCCCCAGCATTTT. Its protein product is CASSYNSRINQPQHF. Full variable domain (rest looked up from reference TRBV7-8 and TRBJ1-5): GAGVSQSPRYKVAKRGQDVALRCDPISGHVSLFWYQQALGQGPEFLTYFQNEAQLDKSGLPSDRFFAERPEGSVSTLKIQRTQQEDSAVYLCASSYNSRINQPQHFGDGTRLSIL.

The V call is TRBV20-1, the J call TRBJ2-3; possible D gene TRBD2, 6 bases. This CDR3 contains 13 residues. The germline CDR1 and CDR2 sequences are DFQATT and SNEGSKA (reference sequence). V was clipped by 6 bases and J by 7 bases, with 17 bases between them. CDR3 coding DNA: TGCAGTGCAGAAGCCCTAGCGACATATACGCAGTATTTT. Residues: CSAEALATYTQYF.

This clonotype was recorded at least ten times. This chain connects TRBV2 to TRBJ2-7, with 7 bases fitting TRBD1. V lost 10 bases to trimming and J lost 1 base; unmatched junction nucleotides: 10. This CDR3 spans 14 amino acids. From germline, CDR1 is SNHLY and CDR2 FYNNEI. Here the CDR3 DNA reads TGTGCCACCATCAGTTCGGACAGGTCCTACGAGCAGTACTTC. This encodes CATISSDRSYEQYF.

On this clonotype: This may stem from a read error, because a much larger clone lies one nucleotide away. The J gene is TRBJ2-3, the V gene TRBV7-2; the match to TRBD1 covers 8 bases. Germline loops: CDR1 SGHTA, CDR2 FQGNSA. This CDR3 comprises 16 residues. The CDR3 sequence is CASGLGTGDITDTQYF. DNA of the CDR3: TGTGCCAGCGGCTTAGGGACAGGAGACATCACAGATACGCAGTATTTT.

This clonotype was recorded many times. The chain uses TRBV5-1 and TRBJ2-7, with D perhaps matching TRBD1 (6 bases). This CDR3 comprises 15 residues. V lost 2 bases and J lost 2, with 14 bases in between. Germline CDR1 SGHRS, CDR2 YFSETQ. The CDR3 DNA follows: TGCGCCAGCAGCTTCGCCCAGGGGTTCGCCTACGAGCAGTACTTC. As protein: CASSFAQGFAYEQYF.

The genes are TRBV2 and TRBJ2-5, with 12 positions matching TRBD2. The CDR3 extends over 13 amino acids. Germline V lookup: CDR1 SNHLY, CDR2 FYNNEI. The V gene end was trimmed by 10 bases and the J gene end by 3 bases; junction bases not matched to a gene: 3. CDR3 sequence: CAKTSGSKETQYF. As DNA, the CDR3 is TGTGCCAAGACTAGCGGGAGTAAAGAGACCCAGTACTTC.

This clonotype was seen at least ten times. This chain joins TRBV7-2 and TRBJ2-3; D is possibly TRBD1 (5 bases). Germline values: CDR1 SGHTA, CDR2 FQGNSA. V lost 5 bases and J lost 6, with 12 bases in between. The CDR3 sequence is 13 residues long. CDR3 amino acids: CASSIQGRDTQYF. In nucleotides, the CDR3 is TGTGCCAGCAGCATCCAGGGAAGGGATACGCAGTATTTT.